These T cell receptor beta chains were read from a single sample in a study of blood T cell repertoires in COVID-19. The table came from immunoSEQ multiplex PCR; TCRdb's copy has only in-frame clones and leaves some out. The table includes approximately 97,000 clones, around 73% detected once. Sequenced material: peripheral blood. The receptors shown here come from a man aged 60-69 years with active or convalescent COVID-19. Both conserved end residues are part of each CDR3. Each record gives: clone size, V gene, J gene, D gene, CDR3 DNA, CDR3 protein. The D gene is left open where the match is weak. Some rows mark clone size as missing; the rest say once, few, many or name a class of expanded clone.

-	TRBV28	TRBJ2-1	-	TGTGCCAGCAGTGTACAGTCCAATCCGCGTGAGCAGTTCTTC	CASSVQSNPREQFF
-	TRBV16	TRBJ1-5	-	TGTGCCAGCAGCCAATCGGGGGGGCGAGACCAGCCCCAGCATTTT	CASSQSGGRDQPQHF
-	TRBV3-1/TRBV3-2	TRBJ2-5	-	TGTGCCAGCAGCCAAGTCTCGGGAGAGGGAGAGACCCAGTACTTC	CASSQVSGEGETQYF
-	TRBV12-5	TRBJ1-5	-	TGTGCTAGTGGTTTTAAGCCTAATCAGCCCCAGCATTTT	CASGFKPNQPQHF
-	TRBV4-1	TRBJ1-4	-	TGCGCCAGCAGCCAAGTCTCGGGGGGTTTTAGGGAAAAACTGTTTTTT	CASSQVSGGFREKLFF
-	TRBV3-1/TRBV3-2	TRBJ2-5	TRBD1	TGTGCCAGCAACAGGGGGATCCAAGAGACCCAGTACTTC	CASNRGIQETQYF
once	TRBV9	TRBJ2-6	TRBD1	TGTGCCAGCAGCCTAAGGGACAGGGGGCTAGCTGGGGCCAACGTCCTGACTTTC	CASSLRDRGLAGANVLTF
-	TRBV9	TRBJ2-2	TRBD1	TGTGCCAGCTCATGGGACAGCAACACCGGGGAGCTGTTTTTT	CASSWDSNTGELFF
few	TRBV5-1	TRBJ2-5	TRBD2	TGCGCCAGCAGCTTGGAGGATTCCGGCCCACTAGCGGGGGGGGAGACCCAGTACTTC	CASSLEDSGPLAGGETQYF
-	TRBV10-3	TRBJ2-5	-	TGTGCCATCAGGAACGGGGACTCGACCCAAGAGACCCAGTACTTC	CAIRNGDSTQETQYF
many	TRBV6-5	TRBJ1-5	TRBD1	TGTGCCAGCAGTATTCGACAGGGGGATCAGCCCCAGCATTTT	CASSIRQGDQPQHF
-	TRBV28	TRBJ1-5	TRBD1	TGTGCCAGCAGTTCTGGACAGGGTTGGCAGCCCCAGCATTTT	CASSSGQGWQPQHF
-	TRBV7-9	TRBJ1-4	-	TGTGCCAGCAGCCCAACCGGGGGGCATGAAAAACTGTTTTTT	CASSPTGGHEKLFF
-	TRBV6-6	TRBJ2-3	-	TGTGCCAGCAGTTACGATCAGGGGAGTAATACGCAGTATTTT	CASSYDQGSNTQYF
-	TRBV11-2	TRBJ1-2	-	TGTGCCAGCAGCTTACGGCAGGGGTCCATATATGGCTACACCTTC	CASSLRQGSIYGYTF
-	TRBV2	TRBJ1-5	-	TGTGCCAGCACAGGGGCGCAAGATCAGCCCCAGCATTTT	CASTGAQDQPQHF
-	TRBV10-3	TRBJ2-5	-	TGTGCCATCAGCCCCGGAGGGAATAGCCAAGAGACCCAGTACTTC	CAISPGGNSQETQYF
-	TRBV5-6	TRBJ2-2	-	TGTGCCAGCAGCCCCTCCCTATTAGCGAGCACCGGGGAGCTGTTTTTT	CASSPSLLASTGELFF
-	TRBV4-1	TRBJ2-1	TRBD2	TGCGCCAGCAGCCATAGCGGGAGCTCCTACAATGAGCAGTTCTTC	CASSHSGSSYNEQFF